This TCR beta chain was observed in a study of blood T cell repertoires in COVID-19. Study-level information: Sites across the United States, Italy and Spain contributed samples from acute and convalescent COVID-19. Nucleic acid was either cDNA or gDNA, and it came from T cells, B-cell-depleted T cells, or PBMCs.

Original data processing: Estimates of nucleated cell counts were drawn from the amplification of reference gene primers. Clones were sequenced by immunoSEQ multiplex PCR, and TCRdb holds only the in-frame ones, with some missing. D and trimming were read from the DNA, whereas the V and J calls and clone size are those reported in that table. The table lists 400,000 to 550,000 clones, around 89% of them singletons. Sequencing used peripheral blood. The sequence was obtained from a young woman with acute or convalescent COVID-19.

CDR3 nucleotides: TGCAGCGTCTCCAGGGGGTATTCGAGAACCTTC. The encoded protein is CSVSRGYSRTF. This rearrangement joins TRBV29-1 to TRBJ1-2, with 7 positions matching TRBD1. V gave up 6 bases and J gave up 14 bases; unmatched junction bases: 12. From germline, CDR1 is SQVTM and CDR2 ANQGSEA. The CDR3 covers 11 residues.